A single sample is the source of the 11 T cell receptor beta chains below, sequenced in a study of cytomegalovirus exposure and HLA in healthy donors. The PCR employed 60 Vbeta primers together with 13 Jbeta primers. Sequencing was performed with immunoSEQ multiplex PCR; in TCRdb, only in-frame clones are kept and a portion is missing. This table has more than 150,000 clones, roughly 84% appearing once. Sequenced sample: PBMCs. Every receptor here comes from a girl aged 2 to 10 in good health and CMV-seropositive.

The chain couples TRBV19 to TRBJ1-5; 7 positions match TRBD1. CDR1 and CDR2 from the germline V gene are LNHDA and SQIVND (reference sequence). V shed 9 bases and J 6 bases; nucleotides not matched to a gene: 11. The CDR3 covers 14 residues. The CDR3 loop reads CASQSQGVSQPQHF. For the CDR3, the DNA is TGTGCCAGCCAATCCCAGGGGGTGAGTCAGCCCCAGCATTTT.

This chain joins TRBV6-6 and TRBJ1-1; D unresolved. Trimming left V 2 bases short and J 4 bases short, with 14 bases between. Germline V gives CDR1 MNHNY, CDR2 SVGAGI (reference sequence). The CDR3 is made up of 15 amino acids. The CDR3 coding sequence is TGTGCCAGCAGTTACGGGGAATCGGGGTTCACTGAAGCTTTCTTT. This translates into CASSYGESGFTEAFF.

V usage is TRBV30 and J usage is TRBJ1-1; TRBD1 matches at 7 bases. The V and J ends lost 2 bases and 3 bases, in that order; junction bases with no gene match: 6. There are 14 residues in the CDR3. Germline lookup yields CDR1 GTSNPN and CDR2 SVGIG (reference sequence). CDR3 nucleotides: TGTGCCTGGAGTACCCGACAGGGCGACACTGAAGCTTTCTTT. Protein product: CAWSTRQGDTEAFF.

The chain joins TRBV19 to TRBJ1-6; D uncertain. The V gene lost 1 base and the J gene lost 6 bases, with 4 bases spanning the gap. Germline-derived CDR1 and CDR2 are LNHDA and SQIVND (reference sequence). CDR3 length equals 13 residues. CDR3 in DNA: TGTGCCAGTAGTATAGGGGCTAATTCACCCCTCCACTTT. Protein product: CASSIGANSPLHF.

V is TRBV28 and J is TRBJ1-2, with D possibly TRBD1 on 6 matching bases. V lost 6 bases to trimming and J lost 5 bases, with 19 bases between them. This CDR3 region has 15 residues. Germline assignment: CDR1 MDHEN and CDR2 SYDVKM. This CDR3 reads CASSPPQGFGYGYTF. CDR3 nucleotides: TGTGCCAGCAGCCCGCCTCAGGGGTTTGGGTATGGCTACACCTTC.

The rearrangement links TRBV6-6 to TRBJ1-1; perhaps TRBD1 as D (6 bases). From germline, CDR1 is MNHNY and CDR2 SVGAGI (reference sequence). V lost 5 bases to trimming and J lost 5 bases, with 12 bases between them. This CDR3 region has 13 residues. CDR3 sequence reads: CASSPLRGTEAFF. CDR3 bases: TGTGCCAGCAGTCCTCTAAGGGGGACTGAAGCTTTCTTT.

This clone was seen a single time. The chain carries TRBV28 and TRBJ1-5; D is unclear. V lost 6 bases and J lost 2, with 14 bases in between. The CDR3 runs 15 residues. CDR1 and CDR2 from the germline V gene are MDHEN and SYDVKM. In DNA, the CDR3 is TGTGCCAGCAGAGGCGGCCAGTGGGGCAATCAGCCCCAGCATTTT. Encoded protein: CASRGGQWGNQPQHF.

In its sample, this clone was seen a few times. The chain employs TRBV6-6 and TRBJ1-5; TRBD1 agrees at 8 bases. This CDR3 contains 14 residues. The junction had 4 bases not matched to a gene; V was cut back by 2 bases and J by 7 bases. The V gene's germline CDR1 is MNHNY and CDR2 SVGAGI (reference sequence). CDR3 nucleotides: TGTGCCAGCAGTTACGAACAGGGGGGCCAGCCCCAGCATTTT. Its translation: CASSYEQGGQPQHF.

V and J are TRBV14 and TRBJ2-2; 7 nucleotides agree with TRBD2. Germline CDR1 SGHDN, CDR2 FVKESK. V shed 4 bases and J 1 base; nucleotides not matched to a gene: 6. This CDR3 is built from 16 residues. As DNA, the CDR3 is TGTGCCAGCAGCCTCAAGGGGACTATGAACACCGGGGAGCTGTTTTTT. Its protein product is CASSLKGTMNTGELFF.

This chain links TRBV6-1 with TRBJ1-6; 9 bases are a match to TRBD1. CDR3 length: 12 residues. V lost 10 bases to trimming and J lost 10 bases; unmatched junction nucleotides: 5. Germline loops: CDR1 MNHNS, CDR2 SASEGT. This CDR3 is CATGTGNSPLHF. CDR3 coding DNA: TGTGCCACCGGGACAGGGAACTCACCCCTCCACTTT.

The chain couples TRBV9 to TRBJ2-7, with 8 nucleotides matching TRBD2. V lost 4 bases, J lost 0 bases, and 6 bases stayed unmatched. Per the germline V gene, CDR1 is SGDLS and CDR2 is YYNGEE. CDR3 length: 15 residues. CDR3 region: CASSLGLDYSYEQYF. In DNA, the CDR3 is TGTGCCAGCAGCCTGGGACTAGACTACTCCTACGAGCAGTACTTC.